Sequencing of this T cell receptor (beta chain) was carried out in a study of blood T cell repertoires in COVID-19. Overall study context: The origin of the acute and convalescent COVID-19 samples was the United States, Italy and Spain.

Original handling: Quantification of nucleated cells was approximated via reference gene primer amplification. Produced via immunoSEQ multiplex PCR; TCRdb's table is partial and in-frame only. For V, J and clone size, that table is used; D and trimming come from the DNA. The data show over 60,000 clones, approximately 89% seen once. Germline V gene lookup returns CDR1 MDHEN and CDR2 SYDVKM. This CDR3 has 11 residues. V lost 8 bases to trimming and J lost 7 bases, with 12 bases between them. This clonotype was sampled from an elderly woman with active or convalescent COVID-19. The sequenced sample was peripheral blood. The J gene is TRBJ2-7, the V gene TRBV28; D is unresolved. CDR3 DNA: TGTGCCAGCGTCGGGTTCGGAGAGCAGTACTTC. Its translation is CASVGFGEQYF.